This T cell receptor (beta chain) was identified in a study of blood T cell repertoires in COVID-19. Under the authors' procedure: Reference gene primer amplification gave nucleated cell count estimates. Using immunoSEQ multiplex PCR, the repertoire was profiled, and TCRdb retains in-frame clones only, with some absent. The V and J calls and clone size come from that table; D and trimming were worked out from the DNA. The top ten clones hold roughly 19% of a sample with some 160,000 clones, 70% to 85% of them seen once. The CDR3 has 14 amino acids. Trimming removed 6 bases from V and 2 bases from J, with 14 bases in between. The germline gives CDR1 MNHEY, CDR2 SVGAGI.

This receptor was obtained from a woman in her 70s in a cohort exposed to, infected with or recovered from COVID-19 (not recorded which). The source material was PBMCs or T cells enriched from blood (not recorded which). This chain connects TRBV6-5 to TRBJ2-7; D uncertain. Written as DNA, the CDR3 is TGTGCCAGCAGGGCGGCGCTTCCCGCCTACGAGCAGTACTTC. Translated, it gives CASRAALPAYEQYF.